These T cell receptor beta chains were read from a single sample in a study of blood T cell repertoires in COVID-19. Clones were read by immunoSEQ multiplex PCR, and TCRdb kept only the in-frame ones, dropping some. Among 50,000 to 55,000 clones listed, roughly 87% were seen once. The specimen was peripheral blood. Every receptor here comes from a man aged 50-60 years with active COVID-19. Both conserved end residues are part of each CDR3. The D gene is left open where the match is weak. The size entry is marked missing in some rows and otherwise reads once, few, many or a size class.

d_call: .
v_call: TRBV6-6
j_call: TRBJ1-5
clone_size: .
cdr3_aa: CASSHTDSNQPQHF
cdr3_nt: TGTGCCAGCAGCCATACAGATAGCAATCAGCCCCAGCATTTT

d_call: .
v_call: TRBV30
j_call: TRBJ1-4
clone_size: .
cdr3_aa: CAWTPGESGEKLFF
cdr3_nt: TGTGCCTGGACCCCGGGAGAGTCGGGGGAAAAACTGTTTTTT

d_call: .
v_call: TRBV9
j_call: TRBJ2-1
clone_size: once
cdr3_aa: CASSVGLYREQFF
cdr3_nt: TGTGCCAGCAGCGTAGGGCTTTACCGTGAGCAGTTCTTC

d_call: .
v_call: TRBV11-2
j_call: TRBJ1-2
clone_size: .
cdr3_aa: CASSLAGLYGYTF
cdr3_nt: TGTGCCAGCAGCTTGGCGGGTCTCTATGGCTACACCTTC

d_call: .
v_call: TRBV7-9
j_call: TRBJ2-2
clone_size: .
cdr3_aa: CASSLALGLSTGELFF
cdr3_nt: TGTGCCAGCAGCTTAGCGCTCGGACTATCCACCGGGGAGCTGTTTTTT

d_call: TRBD2
v_call: TRBV3-1/TRBV3-2
j_call: TRBJ2-3
clone_size: .
cdr3_aa: CASSQVGRTSGGRDTQYF
cdr3_nt: TGTGCCAGCAGCCAAGTAGGTCGGACTAGCGGGGGGAGGGATACGCAGTATTTT

d_call: TRBD1
v_call: TRBV3-1/TRBV3-2
j_call: TRBJ2-7
clone_size: .
cdr3_aa: CASSQDRTGEIYYEQYF
cdr3_nt: TGTGCCAGCAGCCAAGACCGGACAGGGGAAATTTACTACGAGCAGTACTTC

d_call: .
v_call: TRBV19
j_call: TRBJ1-1
clone_size: once
cdr3_aa: CASSNIRSNTEAFF
cdr3_nt: TGTGCCAGTAGTAACATTCGGAGTAACACTGAAGCTTTCTTT

d_call: .
v_call: TRBV6-5
j_call: TRBJ2-3
clone_size: .
cdr3_aa: CASSYSIATDTQYF
cdr3_nt: TGTGCCAGCAGTTACTCGATAGCCACAGATACGCAGTATTTT

d_call: TRBD1
v_call: TRBV7-9
j_call: TRBJ2-3
clone_size: once
cdr3_aa: CASSPHRGKTDTQYF
cdr3_nt: TGTGCCAGCAGCCCCCACAGGGGTAAGACAGATACGCAGTATTTT

d_call: TRBD2
v_call: TRBV5-4
j_call: TRBJ2-3
clone_size: .
cdr3_aa: CASSLFLAGGIDTQYF
cdr3_nt: TGTGCCAGCAGCTTGTTCCTAGCGGGAGGAATAGATACGCAGTATTTT

d_call: .
v_call: TRBV29-1
j_call: TRBJ1-1
clone_size: .
cdr3_aa: CSVWAPRGAFF
cdr3_nt: TGCAGCGTCTGGGCACCCAGGGGAGCTTTCTTT

d_call: .
v_call: TRBV16
j_call: TRBJ2-7
clone_size: .
cdr3_aa: CASSQLEGRLYEQYF
cdr3_nt: TGTGCCAGCAGCCAATTGGAGGGTAGGCTCTACGAGCAGTACTTC

d_call: .
v_call: TRBV28
j_call: TRBJ2-7
clone_size: .
cdr3_aa: CASRGGNHEQYF
cdr3_nt: TGTGCCAGCAGGGGCGGGAACCACGAGCAGTACTTC

d_call: .
v_call: TRBV6-5
j_call: TRBJ2-3
clone_size: .
cdr3_aa: CASSYSTGTVADTQYF
cdr3_nt: TGTGCCAGCAGTTACTCGACAGGGACTGTGGCAGATACGCAGTATTTT

d_call: .
v_call: TRBV5-1
j_call: TRBJ1-1
clone_size: .
cdr3_aa: CASSLGDLGGTEAFF
cdr3_nt: TGCGCCAGCAGCTTGGGGGACCTCGGGGGCACTGAAGCTTTCTTT

d_call: .
v_call: TRBV7-8
j_call: TRBJ2-3
clone_size: .
cdr3_aa: CASSLIAQAQSSTDTQYF
cdr3_nt: TGTGCCAGCAGCTTAATCGCGCAAGCGCAGTCTAGCACAGATACGCAGTATTTT

d_call: .
v_call: TRBV29-1
j_call: TRBJ1-1
clone_size: .
cdr3_aa: CSVERNTEAFF
cdr3_nt: TGCAGCGTTGAGAGGAACACTGAAGCTTTCTTT

d_call: .
v_call: TRBV7-9
j_call: TRBJ2-1
clone_size: .
cdr3_aa: CASSLRGSSYNEQFF
cdr3_nt: TGTGCCAGCAGCTTACGCGGTAGCTCCTACAATGAGCAGTTCTTC

d_call: TRBD2
v_call: TRBV4-3
j_call: TRBJ2-5
clone_size: .
cdr3_aa: CASSQEVARGGSGYYGTQYF
cdr3_nt: TGCGCCAGCAGCCAAGAGGTCGCGCGGGGGGGATCCGGGTATTATGGGACCCAGTACTTC

d_call: .
v_call: TRBV10-3
j_call: TRBJ2-5
clone_size: .
cdr3_aa: CAIKRGSERETQYF
cdr3_nt: TGTGCCATCAAACGAGGGTCGGAGAGAGAGACCCAGTACTTC

d_call: .
v_call: TRBV30
j_call: TRBJ2-1
clone_size: .
cdr3_aa: CAWSVGRARGSDEQFF
cdr3_nt: TGTGCCTGGAGTGTAGGGCGGGCCCGCGGCTCGGATGAGCAGTTCTTC

d_call: TRBD2
v_call: TRBV7-2
j_call: TRBJ2-7
clone_size: .
cdr3_aa: CASSFLAVAGGHPREQYF
cdr3_nt: TGTGCCAGCAGCTTCCTCGCCGTCGCGGGGGGGCACCCTCGCGAGCAGTACTTC

d_call: TRBD1
v_call: TRBV5-1
j_call: TRBJ2-7
clone_size: few
cdr3_aa: CASTSQGLGEQYF
cdr3_nt: TGCGCCAGCACCTCACAGGGGTTGGGCGAGCAGTACTTC

d_call: .
v_call: TRBV11-2
j_call: TRBJ1-6
clone_size: once
cdr3_aa: CASSLVFGSYNSPLHF
cdr3_nt: TGTGCCAGCAGCTTAGTGTTCGGGTCCTATAATTCACCCCTCCACTTT

d_call: .
v_call: TRBV19
j_call: TRBJ1-3
clone_size: .
cdr3_aa: CASSLRRGDTIYF
cdr3_nt: TGTGCCAGTAGTTTACGCCGAGGAGACACCATATATTTT

d_call: .
v_call: TRBV2
j_call: TRBJ1-5
clone_size: .
cdr3_aa: CASSVEGGGPQHF
cdr3_nt: TGTGCCAGCAGTGTGGAAGGGGGGGGGCCCCAGCATTTT

d_call: .
v_call: TRBV3-1/TRBV3-2
j_call: TRBJ1-1
clone_size: few
cdr3_aa: CASSPTGTEAFF
cdr3_nt: TGTGCCAGCAGTCCCACAGGCACTGAAGCTTTCTTT

d_call: .
v_call: TRBV7-9
j_call: TRBJ2-7
clone_size: .
cdr3_aa: CASSSPGHLYEQYF
cdr3_nt: TGTGCCAGCAGCTCCCCGGGACACCTCTACGAGCAGTACTTC

d_call: TRBD1
v_call: TRBV24-1
j_call: TRBJ2-2
clone_size: .
cdr3_aa: CATSDSSTGGSTGELFF
cdr3_nt: TGTGCCACCAGTGATTCATCGACAGGGGGCAGCACCGGGGAGCTGTTTTTT

d_call: .
v_call: TRBV5-1
j_call: TRBJ2-7
clone_size: .
cdr3_aa: CASSFQGYEQYF
cdr3_nt: TGCGCCAGCAGCTTCCAGGGGTACGAGCAGTACTTC

d_call: .
v_call: TRBV29-1
j_call: TRBJ2-7
clone_size: .
cdr3_aa: CSVEVQQYEQYF
cdr3_nt: TGCAGCGTTGAAGTACAGCAATACGAGCAGTACTTC

d_call: .
v_call: TRBV6-5
j_call: TRBJ1-2
clone_size: .
cdr3_aa: CASSPDSIYGYTF
cdr3_nt: TGTGCCAGCAGTCCGGACAGTATTTATGGCTACACCTTC

d_call: .
v_call: TRBV29-1
j_call: TRBJ1-1
clone_size: .
cdr3_aa: CSVDGGRGSPTEAFF
cdr3_nt: TGCAGCGTTGATGGGGGCAGGGGCTCCCCCACTGAAGCTTTCTTT

d_call: .
v_call: TRBV9
j_call: TRBJ2-3
clone_size: .
cdr3_aa: CASSVDLGGTDTQYF
cdr3_nt: TGTGCCAGCAGCGTAGACCTTGGAGGCACAGATACGCAGTATTTT

d_call: .
v_call: TRBV5-8
j_call: TRBJ1-5
clone_size: .
cdr3_aa: CASSNTGIRQPQHF
cdr3_nt: TGTGCCAGCAGCAATACAGGGATCCGTCAGCCCCAGCATTTT

d_call: .
v_call: TRBV30
j_call: TRBJ2-1
clone_size: .
cdr3_aa: CAWSTISRDEQFF
cdr3_nt: TGTGCCTGGAGCACGATTAGCAGGGATGAGCAGTTCTTC

d_call: .
v_call: TRBV7-9
j_call: TRBJ1-1
clone_size: .
cdr3_aa: CASSLPMASVNTEAFF
cdr3_nt: TGTGCCAGCAGCTTACCCATGGCCTCCGTGAACACTGAAGCTTTCTTT

d_call: .
v_call: TRBV30
j_call: TRBJ2-5
clone_size: .
cdr3_aa: CAWSAHNQGKETQYF
cdr3_nt: TGTGCCTGGAGTGCACATAATCAGGGCAAAGAGACCCAGTACTTC

d_call: .
v_call: TRBV11-2
j_call: TRBJ1-3
clone_size: .
cdr3_aa: CASSSQWGPPGNTIYF
cdr3_nt: TGTGCCAGCAGCTCCCAGTGGGGCCCCCCTGGAAACACCATATATTTT

d_call: .
v_call: TRBV5-1
j_call: TRBJ1-1
clone_size: .
cdr3_aa: CASSFGSYLMNTEAFF
cdr3_nt: TGCGCCAGCAGCTTCGGGTCTTACCTAATGAACACTGAAGCTTTCTTT

d_call: .
v_call: TRBV6-5
j_call: TRBJ2-2
clone_size: once
cdr3_aa: CASSIQGNTGELFF
cdr3_nt: TGTGCCAGCAGTATACAGGGAAACACCGGGGAGCTGTTTTTT

d_call: TRBD2
v_call: TRBV13
j_call: TRBJ2-5
clone_size: many
cdr3_aa: CASSELGLAGEETQYF
cdr3_nt: TGTGCCAGCAGCGAGCTCGGACTAGCGGGGGAAGAGACCCAGTACTTC